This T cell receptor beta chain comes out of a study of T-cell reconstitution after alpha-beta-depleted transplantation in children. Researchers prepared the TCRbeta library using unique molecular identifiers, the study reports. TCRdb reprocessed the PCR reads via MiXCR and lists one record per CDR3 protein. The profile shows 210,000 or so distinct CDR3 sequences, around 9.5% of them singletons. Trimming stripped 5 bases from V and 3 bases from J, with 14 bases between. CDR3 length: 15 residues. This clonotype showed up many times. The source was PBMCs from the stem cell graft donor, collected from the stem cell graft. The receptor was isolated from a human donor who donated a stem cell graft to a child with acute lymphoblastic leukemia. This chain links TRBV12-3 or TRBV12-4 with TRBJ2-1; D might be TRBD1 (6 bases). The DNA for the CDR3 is TGTGCCAGCAGTGCCCGTAGGGGGAGCTACAATGAGCAGTTCTTC. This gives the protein CASSARRGSYNEQFF.